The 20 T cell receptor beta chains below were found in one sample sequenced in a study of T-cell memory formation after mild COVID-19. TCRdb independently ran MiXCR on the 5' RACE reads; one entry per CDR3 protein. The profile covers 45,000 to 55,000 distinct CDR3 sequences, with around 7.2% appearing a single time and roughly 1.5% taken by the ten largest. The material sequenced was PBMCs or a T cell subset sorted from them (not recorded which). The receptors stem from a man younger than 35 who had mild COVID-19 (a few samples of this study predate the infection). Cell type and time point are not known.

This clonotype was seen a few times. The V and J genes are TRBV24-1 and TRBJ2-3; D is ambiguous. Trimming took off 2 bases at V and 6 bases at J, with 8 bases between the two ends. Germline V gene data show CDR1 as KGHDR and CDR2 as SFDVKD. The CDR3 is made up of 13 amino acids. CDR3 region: CATSDYLGDTQYF. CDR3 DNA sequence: TGTGCCACCAGTGATTACCTAGGTGATACGCAGTATTTT.

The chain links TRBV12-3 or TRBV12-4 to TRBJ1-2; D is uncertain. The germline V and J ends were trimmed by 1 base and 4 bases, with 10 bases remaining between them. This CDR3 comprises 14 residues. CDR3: CASSLEAAIYGYTF. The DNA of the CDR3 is TGTGCCAGCAGTTTAGAGGCGGCAATCTATGGCTACACCTTC.

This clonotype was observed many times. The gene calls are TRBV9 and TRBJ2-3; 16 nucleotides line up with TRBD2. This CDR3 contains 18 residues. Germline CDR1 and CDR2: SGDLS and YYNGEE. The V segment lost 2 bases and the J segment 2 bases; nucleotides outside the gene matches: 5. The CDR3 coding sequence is TGTGCCAGCAGCGTTACCGGGACTAGCGGGGGGGCCACAGATACGCAGTATTTT. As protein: CASSVTGTSGGATDTQYF.

CDR3 residues: CASSYMTRPGYEQYV. The CDR3 region has the DNA TGTGCCAGCAGCTACATGACCCGCCCGGGATACGAGCAGTACGTC. The V call is TRBV7-2, the J call TRBJ2-7; weak D call: TRBD2 (5 bases). This CDR3 spans 15 amino acids. V was pared by 4 bases and J by 4 bases, with 17 bases between. Germline assignment: CDR1 SGHTA and CDR2 FQGNSA.

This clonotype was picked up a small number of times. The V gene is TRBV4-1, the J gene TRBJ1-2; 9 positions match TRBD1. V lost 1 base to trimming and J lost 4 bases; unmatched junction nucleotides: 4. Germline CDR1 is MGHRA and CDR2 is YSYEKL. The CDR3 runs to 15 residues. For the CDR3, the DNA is TGCGCCAGCAGCCAAGGGACAGGGGAATTCTATGGCTACACCTTC. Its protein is CASSQGTGEFYGYTF.

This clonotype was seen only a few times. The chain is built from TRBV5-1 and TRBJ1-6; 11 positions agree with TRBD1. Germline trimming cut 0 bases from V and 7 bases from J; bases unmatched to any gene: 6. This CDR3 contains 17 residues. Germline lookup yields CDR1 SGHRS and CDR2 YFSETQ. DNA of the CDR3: TGCGCCAGCAGCTTGGCCGGGACAGGGGGGAGAAATTCACCCCTCCACTTT. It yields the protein CASSLAGTGGRNSPLHF. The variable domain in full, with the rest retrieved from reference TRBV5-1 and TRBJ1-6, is KAGVTQTPRYLIKTRGQQVTLSCSPISGHRSVSWYQQTPGQGLQFLFEYFSETQRNKGNFPGRFSGRQFSNSRSEMNVSTLELGDSALYLCASSLAGTGGRNSPLHFGNGTRLTVT.

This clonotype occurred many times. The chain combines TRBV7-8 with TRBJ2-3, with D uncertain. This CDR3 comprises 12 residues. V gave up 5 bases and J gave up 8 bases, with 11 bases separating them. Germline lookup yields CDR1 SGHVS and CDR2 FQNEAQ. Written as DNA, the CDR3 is TGTGCCAGCAGCCCCCTCCAGACTACGCAGTATTTT. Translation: CASSPLQTTQYF.

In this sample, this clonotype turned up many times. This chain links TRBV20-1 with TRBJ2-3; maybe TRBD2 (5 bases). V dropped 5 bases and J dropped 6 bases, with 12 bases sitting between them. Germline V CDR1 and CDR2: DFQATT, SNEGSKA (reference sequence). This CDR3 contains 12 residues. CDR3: CSAPGPGDTQYF. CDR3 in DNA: TGCAGTGCTCCCGGACCGGGGGATACGCAGTATTTT.

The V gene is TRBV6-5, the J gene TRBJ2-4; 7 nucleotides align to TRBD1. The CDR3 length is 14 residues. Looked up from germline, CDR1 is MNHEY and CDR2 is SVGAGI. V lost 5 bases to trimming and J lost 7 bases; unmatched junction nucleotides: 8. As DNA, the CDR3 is TGTGCCAGCAGTCTAAACAGGGGACCCAACATTCAGTACTTC. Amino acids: CASSLNRGPNIQYF.

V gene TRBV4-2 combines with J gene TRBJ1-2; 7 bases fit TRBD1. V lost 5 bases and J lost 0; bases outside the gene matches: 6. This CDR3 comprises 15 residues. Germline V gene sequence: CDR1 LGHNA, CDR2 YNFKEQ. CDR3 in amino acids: CASSTWDSANYGYTF. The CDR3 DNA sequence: TGTGCCAGCAGCACCTGGGACAGTGCTAACTATGGCTACACCTTC.

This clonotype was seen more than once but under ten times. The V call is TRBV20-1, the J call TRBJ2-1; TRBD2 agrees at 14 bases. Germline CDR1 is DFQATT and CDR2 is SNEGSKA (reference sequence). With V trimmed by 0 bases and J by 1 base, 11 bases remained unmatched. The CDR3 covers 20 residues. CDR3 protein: CSARDPSGTSGGRSYNEQFF. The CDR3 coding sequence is TGCAGTGCTAGAGATCCCTCCGGGACTAGCGGGGGAAGATCCTACAATGAGCAGTTCTTC.

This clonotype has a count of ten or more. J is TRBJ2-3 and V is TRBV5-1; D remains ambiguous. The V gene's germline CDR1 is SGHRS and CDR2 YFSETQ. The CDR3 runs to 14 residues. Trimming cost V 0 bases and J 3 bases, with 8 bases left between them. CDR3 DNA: TGCGCCAGCAGCTTGGTAGGGATAACAGATACGCAGTATTTT. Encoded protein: CASSLVGITDTQYF. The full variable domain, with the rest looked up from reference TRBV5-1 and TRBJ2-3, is KAGVTQTPRYLIKTRGQQVTLSCSPISGHRSVSWYQQTPGQGLQFLFEYFSETQRNKGNFPGRFSGRQFSNSRSEMNVSTLELGDSALYLCASSLVGITDTQYFGPGTRLTVL.

The DNA of the CDR3 is TGTGCCAGCAGCTTAGGGCCAGCGGGGGGGCCTGACACCGGGGAGCTGTTTTTT. This gives the protein CASSLGPAGGPDTGELFF. V usage is TRBV7-2 and J usage is TRBJ2-2; 10 nucleotides line up with TRBD2. The CDR3 runs 18 residues. V lost 1 base to trimming and J lost 3 bases; unmatched junction nucleotides: 8. From germline, CDR1 is SGHTA and CDR2 FQGNSA.

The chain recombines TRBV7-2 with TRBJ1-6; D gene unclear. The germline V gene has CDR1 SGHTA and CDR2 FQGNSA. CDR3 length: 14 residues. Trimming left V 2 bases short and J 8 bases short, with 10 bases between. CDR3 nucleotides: TGTGCCAGCAGCTTACGGTCTAGAGATTCACCCCTCCACTTT. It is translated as CASSLRSRDSPLHF.

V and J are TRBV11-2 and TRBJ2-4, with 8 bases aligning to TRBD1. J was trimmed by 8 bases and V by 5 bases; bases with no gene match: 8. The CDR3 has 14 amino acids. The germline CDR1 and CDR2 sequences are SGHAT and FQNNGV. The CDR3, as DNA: TGTGCCAGCAGCGCGACAGGGGTTCTTGACATTCAGTACTTC. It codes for CASSATGVLDIQYF.

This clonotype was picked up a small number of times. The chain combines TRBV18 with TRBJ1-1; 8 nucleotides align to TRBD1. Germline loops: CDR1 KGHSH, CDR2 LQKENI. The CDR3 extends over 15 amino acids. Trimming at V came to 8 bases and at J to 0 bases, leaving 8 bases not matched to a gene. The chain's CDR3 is CASHRQGLVNTEAFF. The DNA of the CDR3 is TGTGCCAGCCACCGACAGGGGTTGGTGAACACTGAAGCTTTCTTT.

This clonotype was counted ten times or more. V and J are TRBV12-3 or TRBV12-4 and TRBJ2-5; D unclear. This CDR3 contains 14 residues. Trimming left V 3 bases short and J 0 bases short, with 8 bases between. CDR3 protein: CASSFSEYQETQYF. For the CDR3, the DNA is TGTGCCAGCAGTTTCAGCGAGTACCAAGAGACCCAGTACTTC.

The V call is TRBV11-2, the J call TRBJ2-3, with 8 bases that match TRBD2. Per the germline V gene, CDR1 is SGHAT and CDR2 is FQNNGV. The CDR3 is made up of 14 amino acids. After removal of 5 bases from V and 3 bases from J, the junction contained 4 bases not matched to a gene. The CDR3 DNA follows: TGTGCCAGCAGCGGCGGACTAGCAACAGATACGCAGTATTTT. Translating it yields CASSGGLATDTQYF.

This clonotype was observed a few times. In DNA form, the CDR3 reads TGTGCCAGCAGCCCTCAGGTTAGCTCTCACGAGCAGTACGTC. This codes for CASSPQVSSHEQYV. The chain recombines TRBV3-1 with TRBJ2-7; D unclear. The germline V and J ends were trimmed by 4 bases and 5 bases, with 15 bases remaining between them. CDR3 length: 14 amino acids. Germline loops: CDR1 LGHDT, CDR2 YNNKEL (reference sequence).

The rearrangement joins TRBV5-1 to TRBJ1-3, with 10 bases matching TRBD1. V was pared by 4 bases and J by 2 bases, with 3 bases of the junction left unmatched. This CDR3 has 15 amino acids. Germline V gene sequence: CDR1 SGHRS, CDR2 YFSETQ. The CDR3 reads CASSLGQGAGNTIYF. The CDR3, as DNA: TGCGCCAGCAGCCTCGGACAGGGGGCTGGAAACACCATATATTTT.